This T cell receptor beta chain appears in the sequencing data of a study of blood T cell repertoires in COVID-19. Study-wide background: Samples came from the United States, Italy and Spain, spanning acute and convalescent COVID-19.

Germline-derived CDR1 and CDR2 are MNHEY and SVGAGI. This CDR3 contains 12 residues. V shed 11 bases and J shed 2 bases, with 13 bases lying between them. Here immunoSEQ multiplex PCR was the method, and the copy in TCRdb shows in-frame clones only, minus some. The sample yields tens of thousands of clones, around 92% seen once. This TCR derives from a man between 45 and 60 years old with active COVID-19. This chain links TRBV6-5 with TRBJ2-7; D is undetermined. The sample taken for sequencing was peripheral blood. The DNA of the CDR3 is TGTGCCTCTTTCGCTAAAACCTACGAGCAGTACTTC. Protein sequence: CASFAKTYEQYF.